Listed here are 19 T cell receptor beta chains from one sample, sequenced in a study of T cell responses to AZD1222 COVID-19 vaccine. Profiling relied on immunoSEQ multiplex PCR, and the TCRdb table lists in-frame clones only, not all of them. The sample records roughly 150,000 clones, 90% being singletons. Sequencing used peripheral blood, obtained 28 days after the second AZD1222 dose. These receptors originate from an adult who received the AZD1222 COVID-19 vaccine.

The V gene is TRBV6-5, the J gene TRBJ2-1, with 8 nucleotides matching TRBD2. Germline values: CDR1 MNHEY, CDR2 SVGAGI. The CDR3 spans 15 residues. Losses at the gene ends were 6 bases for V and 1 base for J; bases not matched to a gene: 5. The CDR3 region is CASRVLAGSYNEQFF. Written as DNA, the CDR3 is TGTGCCAGCAGAGTTCTAGCGGGTTCCTACAATGAGCAGTTCTTC.

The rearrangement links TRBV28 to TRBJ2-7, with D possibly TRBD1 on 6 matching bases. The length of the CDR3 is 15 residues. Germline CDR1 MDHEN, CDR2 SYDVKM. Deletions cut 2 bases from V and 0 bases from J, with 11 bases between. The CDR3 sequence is CASSLGTSSSYEQYF. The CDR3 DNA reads TGTGCCAGCAGTTTAGGGACATCCTCCTCCTACGAGCAGTACTTC.

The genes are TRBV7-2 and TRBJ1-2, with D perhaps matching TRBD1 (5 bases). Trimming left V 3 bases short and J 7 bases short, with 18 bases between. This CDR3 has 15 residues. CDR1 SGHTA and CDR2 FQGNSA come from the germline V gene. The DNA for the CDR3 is TGTGCCAGCAGCTTTCCCCCCACCGGGGGTACTGGCTACACCTTC. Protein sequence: CASSFPPTGGTGYTF.

CDR3 nucleotides: TGTGCCAGCAGCTTGGCGGGCCCAGCAAATGAAAAACTGTTTTTT. Residues: CASSLAGPANEKLFF. This chain connects TRBV5-8 to TRBJ1-4; D call uncertain. The CDR3 has 15 amino acids. The V end lost 0 bases, the J end lost 5 bases, and 11 bases lay between the germline ends. CDR1 is SGHTS, CDR2 YDEGEE, per germline. Supplemented by reference TRBV5-8 and TRBJ1-4, the full variable domain reads EAGVTQSPTHLIKTRGQQATLRCSPISGHTSVYWYQQALGLGLQFLLWYDEGEERNRGNFPPRFSGRQFPNYSSELNVNALELEDSALYLCASSLAGPANEKLFFGSGTQLSVL.

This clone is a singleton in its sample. The CDR3 nucleotides read TGTGCCAGCAGCGTAGGGCCGGAGAAGGGAATAGCGGGAGAGTACTCCCAAAGGCAGTTCTTC. It specifies CASSVGPEKGIAGEYSQRQFF. The J gene is TRBJ2-1, the V gene TRBV9; 9 bases match TRBD2. This CDR3 comprises 21 residues. After removal of 0 bases from V and 12 bases from J, the junction contained 28 bases not matched to a gene. CDR1 and CDR2 (germline): SGDLS, YYNGEE.

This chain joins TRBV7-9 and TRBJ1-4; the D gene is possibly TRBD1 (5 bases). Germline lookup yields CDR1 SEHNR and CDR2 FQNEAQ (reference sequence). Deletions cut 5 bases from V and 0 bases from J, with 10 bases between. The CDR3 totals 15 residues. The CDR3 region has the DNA TGTGCCAGCAGCCCGATGACAGCAACTAATGAAAAACTGTTTTTT. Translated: CASSPMTATNEKLFF.

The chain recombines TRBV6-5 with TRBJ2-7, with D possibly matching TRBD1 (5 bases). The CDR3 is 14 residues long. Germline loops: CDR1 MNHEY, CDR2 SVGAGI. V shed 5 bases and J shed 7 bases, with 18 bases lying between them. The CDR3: CASSTGDKSGEQYF. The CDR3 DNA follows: TGTGCCAGCAGTACAGGAGATAAATCTGGAGAGCAGTACTTC.

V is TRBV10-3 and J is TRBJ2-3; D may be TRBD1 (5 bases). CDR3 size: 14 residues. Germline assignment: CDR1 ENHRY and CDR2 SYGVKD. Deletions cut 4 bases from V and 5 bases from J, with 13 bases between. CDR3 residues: CAISVEGVRDTQYF. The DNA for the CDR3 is TGTGCCATCAGTGTAGAAGGGGTCAGAGATACGCAGTATTTT.

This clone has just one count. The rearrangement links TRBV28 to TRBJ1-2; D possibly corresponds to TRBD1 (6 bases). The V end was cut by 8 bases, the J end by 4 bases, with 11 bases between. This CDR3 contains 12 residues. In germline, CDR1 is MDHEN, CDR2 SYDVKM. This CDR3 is CASSWTAYGYTF. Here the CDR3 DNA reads TGTGCCAGCTCTTGGACAGCCTATGGCTACACCTTC.

Written as DNA, the CDR3 is TGTGCCAGCAGCTGGATCACAGATACGCAGTATTTT. Translation gives CASSWITDTQYF. The chain employs TRBV3-1 (or the pseudogene TRBV3-2) and TRBJ2-3; no clear D. The CDR3 totals 12 residues. The germline V gene encodes CDR1 LGHDT and CDR2 YNNKEL (reference sequence). The V and J ends lost 5 bases and 2 bases respectively, with 5 bases between them.

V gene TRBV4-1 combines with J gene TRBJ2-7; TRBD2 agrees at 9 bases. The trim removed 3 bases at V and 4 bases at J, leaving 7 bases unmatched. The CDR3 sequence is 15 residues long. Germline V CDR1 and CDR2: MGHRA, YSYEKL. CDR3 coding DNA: TGCGCCAGCAGCCAGACTAGCGGAGGCGTTTACGAGCAGTACTTC. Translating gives CASSQTSGGVYEQYF.

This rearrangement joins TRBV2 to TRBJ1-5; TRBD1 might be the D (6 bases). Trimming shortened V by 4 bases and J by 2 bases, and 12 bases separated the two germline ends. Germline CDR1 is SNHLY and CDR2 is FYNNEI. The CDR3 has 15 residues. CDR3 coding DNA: TGTGCCAGCAGTGGGACAGTGATTGGCAATCAGCCCCAGCATTTT. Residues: CASSGTVIGNQPQHF.

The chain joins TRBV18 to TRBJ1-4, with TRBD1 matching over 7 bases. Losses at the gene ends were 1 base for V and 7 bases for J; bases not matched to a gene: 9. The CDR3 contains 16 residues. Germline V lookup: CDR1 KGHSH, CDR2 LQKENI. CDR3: CASSPLIQQGSEKLFF. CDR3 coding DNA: TGTGCCAGCTCACCACTTATCCAACAGGGGAGTGAAAAACTGTTTTTT. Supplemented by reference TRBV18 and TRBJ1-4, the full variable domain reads NAGVMQNPRHLVRRRGQEARLRCSPMKGHSHVYWYRQLPEEGLKFMVYLQKENIIDESGMPKERFSAEFPKEGPSILRIQQVVRGDSAAYFCASSPLIQQGSEKLFFGSGTQLSVL.

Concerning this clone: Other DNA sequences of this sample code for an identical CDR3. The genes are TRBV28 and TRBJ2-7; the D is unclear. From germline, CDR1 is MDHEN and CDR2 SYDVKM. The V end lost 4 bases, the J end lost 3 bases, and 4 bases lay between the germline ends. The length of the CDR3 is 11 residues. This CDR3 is CASSSLYEQYF. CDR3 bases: TGTGCCAGCAGTTCCCTCTACGAGCAGTACTTC.

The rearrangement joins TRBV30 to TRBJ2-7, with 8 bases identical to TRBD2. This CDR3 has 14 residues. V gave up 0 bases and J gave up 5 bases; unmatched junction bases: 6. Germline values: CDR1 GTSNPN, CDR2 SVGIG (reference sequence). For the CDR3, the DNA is TGTGCCTGGAGTGTAGGAGCGGGGGACCACGAGCAGTACTTC. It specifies CAWSVGAGDHEQYF.

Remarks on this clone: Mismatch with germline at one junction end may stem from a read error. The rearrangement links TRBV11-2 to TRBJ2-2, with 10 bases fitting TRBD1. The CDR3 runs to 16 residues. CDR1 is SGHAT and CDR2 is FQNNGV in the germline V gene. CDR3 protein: CASSLRTGGYTGELFF. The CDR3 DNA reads TGTGCCAGCAGCCTACGGACAGGGGGTTACACCGGGGAACTGTTTTTT.

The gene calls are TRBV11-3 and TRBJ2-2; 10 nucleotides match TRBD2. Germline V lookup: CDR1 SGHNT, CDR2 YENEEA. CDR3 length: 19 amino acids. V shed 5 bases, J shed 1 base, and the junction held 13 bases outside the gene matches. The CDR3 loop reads CASSANPGSGRLNTGELFF. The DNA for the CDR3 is TGTGCCAGCAGCGCTAACCCGGGTAGCGGGAGGTTGAACACCGGGGAGCTGTTTTTT.

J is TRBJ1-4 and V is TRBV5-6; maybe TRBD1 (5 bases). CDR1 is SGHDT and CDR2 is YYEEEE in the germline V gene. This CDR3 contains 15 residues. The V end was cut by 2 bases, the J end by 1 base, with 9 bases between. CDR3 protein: CASSFSGGTNEKLFF. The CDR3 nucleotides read TGTGCCAGCAGCTTCTCTGGGGGAACTAATGAAAAACTGTTTTTT.

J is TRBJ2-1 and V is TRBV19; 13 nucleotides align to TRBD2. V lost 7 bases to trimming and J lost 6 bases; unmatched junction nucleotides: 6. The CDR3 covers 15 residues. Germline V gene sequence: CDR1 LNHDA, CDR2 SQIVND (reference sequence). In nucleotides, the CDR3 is TGTGCCAGTAAAACGGGACTAGCGGGATCCAATGAGCAGTTCTTC. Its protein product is CASKTGLAGSNEQFF.